The clone carrying this TCR beta chain has a count of ten or more. The TCRbeta library was prepared with unique molecular identifiers. TCRdb re-called the PCR reads with MiXCR, one entry per CDR3 protein. In the table there are 490,000 or so distinct CDR3 sequences, under 15% of which are singletons. Germline V CDR1 and CDR2: SGHRS, YFSETQ. Trimming left V 4 bases short and J 0 bases short, with 11 bases between. The CDR3 extends over 15 amino acids. The data belong to a study of T-cell reconstitution after alpha-beta-depleted transplantation in children. The rearrangement uses TRBV5-1 and TRBJ2-1; no clear D gene. The TCR sequence derives from a human donor who donated a stem cell graft to a child with combined immunodeficiency. The input for sequencing was PBMCs from the stem cell graft donor, taken from the stem cell graft. For the CDR3, the DNA is TGCGCCAGCAGCGTTACTGGAGACTCCTACAATGAGCAGTTCTTC. Its translation: CASSVTGDSYNEQFF.